This is a list of T cell receptor beta chains from one sample in a study of blood T cell repertoires in COVID-19. TCRdb's copy holds only in-frame clones and misses some; the assay was immunoSEQ multiplex PCR. The data hold 300,000 to 400,000 clones, with around nine tenths observed a single time. Sequencing input: PBMCs or T cells enriched from blood (not recorded which). The receptors shown here come from a man aged 60 to 75 who had recovered from COVID-19. The CDR3 runs from the conserved cysteine through the conserved F or W. The order of the fields is D gene, V gene, J gene, CDR3 length, clone size, CDR3 protein, CDR3 DNA. A D gene is named only where the DNA matches it firmly. Size is stated for part of the rows, as once, few or many counts, or as a class when the clone is expanded.

.	TRBV6-5	TRBJ2-7	14	.	CASSYSRGSYEQYF	TGTGCCAGCAGTTACTCACGGGGCTCCTACGAGCAGTACTTC
.	TRBV18	TRBJ2-5	16	.	CASSPPGGLTKETQYF	TGTGCCAGCTCACCACCTGGAGGGCTTACGAAAGAGACCCAGTACTTC
TRBD1	TRBV29-1	TRBJ2-7	15	.	CSVPREGQGAGEQYF	TGCAGTGTTCCTAGGGAGGGACAGGGGGCTGGAGAGCAGTACTTC
.	TRBV9	TRBJ1-5	15	once	CASSVGGGIYQPQHF	TGTGCCAGCAGCGTAGGTGGGGGGATATATCAGCCCCAGCATTTT
.	TRBV7-5	TRBJ2-1	14	once	CVRSQQDRENEQFF	TGTGTCAGAAGCCAACAAGACAGGGAAAATGAGCAGTTCTTC
.	TRBV6-5	TRBJ2-1	14	.	CASTRTEALHEQFF	TGTGCCAGCACCCGGACAGAGGCTTTGCATGAGCAGTTCTTC
.	TRBV18	TRBJ2-5	15	.	CASSPASSYQETQYF	TGTGCCAGCTCACCCGCCAGTTCGTACCAAGAGACCCAGTACTTC
TRBD2	TRBV28	TRBJ2-7	14	.	CASSLPAGDYEQYF	TGTGCCAGCAGTCTGCCCGCGGGGGACTACGAGCAGTACTTC
.	TRBV28	TRBJ1-1	14	.	CASSKTGFRTEAFF	TGTGCCAGCAGTAAAACAGGGTTCCGGACTGAAGCTTTCTTT
TRBD1	TRBV2	TRBJ1-6	15	.	CASSVGTGDSSPLHF	TGTGCCAGCAGTGTTGGGACAGGGGACTCTTCACCCCTCCACTTT
.	TRBV18	TRBJ1-6	14	.	CASSPQGGNSPLHF	TGTGCCAGCTCACCACAAGGGGGAAATTCACCCCTCCACTTT
.	TRBV5-6	TRBJ1-1	15	once	CASSPLTGSNTEAFF	TGTGCCAGCAGCCCACTGACAGGTTCGAACACTGAAGCTTTCTTT
TRBD1	TRBV7-2	TRBJ2-1	16	.	CASSFTGTGPYNEQFF	TGTGCCAGCAGCTTTACGGGGACAGGCCCATACAATGAGCAGTTCTTC
.	TRBV5-4	TRBJ1-2	17	.	CASSFPGRSSGGYGYTF	TGTGCCAGCAGTTTTCCAGGGAGGAGTTCGGGTGGCTATGGCTACACCTTC
.	TRBV5-6	TRBJ1-2	14	once	CASSLGGSSYGYTF	TGTGCCAGCAGCTTGGGCGGGTCTAGCTATGGCTACACCTTC
TRBD1	TRBV24-1	TRBJ2-7	14	.	CATSDTDRGGEQYF	TGTGCCACCAGTGATACGGACAGGGGTGGCGAGCAGTACTTC
TRBD1	TRBV18	TRBJ1-6	15	.	CASSPIGTGGSPLHF	TGTGCCAGCTCACCAATAGGGACAGGGGGATCACCCCTCCACTTT
TRBD1	TRBV28	TRBJ1-5	14	.	CASSSGQGNQPQHF	TGTGCCAGCAGTTCCGGACAGGGCAATCAGCCCCAGCATTTT
TRBD2	TRBV7-9	TRBJ2-5	17	.	CASSLIGTSGNQETQYF	TGTGCCAGCAGCTTAATCGGAACTAGCGGGAACCAAGAGACCCAGTACTTC
.	TRBV9	TRBJ2-5	15	.	CASSVAGGFVETQYF	TGTGCCAGCAGCGTAGCTGGGGGGTTTGTTGAGACCCAGTACTTC
TRBD2	TRBV5-1	TRBJ2-2	15	.	CASSSTSGRAGELFF	TGCGCCAGCAGCTCAACTAGCGGGAGGGCCGGGGAGCTGTTTTTT
TRBD1	TRBV6-6	TRBJ2-7	14	.	CASSRTGQTYEQYF	TGTGCCAGCAGTCGGACAGGCCAAACCTACGAGCAGTACTTC
TRBD1	TRBV9	TRBJ2-3	16	.	CASSDLTGGSTDTQYF	TGTGCCAGCAGCGACCTGACAGGGGGGTCCACAGATACGCAGTATTTT
TRBD1	TRBV2	TRBJ2-1	14	.	CASSETGKRNEQFF	TGTGCCAGCAGTGAGACAGGGAAAAGGAATGAGCAGTTCTTC
TRBD1	TRBV12-3/TRBV12-4	TRBJ2-7	13	once	CASGQGASYEQYF	TGTGCCAGCGGGCAGGGGGCATCCTACGAGCAGTACTTC
.	TRBV5-1	TRBJ2-7	14	.	CASSFRAPGGEQYF	TGCGCCAGCAGCTTCCGGGCCCCCGGAGGGGAGCAGTACTTC
.	TRBV7-9	TRBJ2-5	17	.	CASSLGVVRVLGETQYF	TGTGCCAGCAGCTTAGGCGTGGTCAGGGTCCTTGGAGAGACCCAGTACTTC
TRBD1	TRBV7-2	TRBJ1-2	14	.	CASSSGGPNYGYTF	TGTGCCAGCAGCTCAGGGGGCCCTAACTATGGCTACACCTTC
.	TRBV28	TRBJ1-2	12	.	CASSSGDYGYTF	TGTGCCAGCAGTTCAGGGGACTATGGCTACACCTTC
TRBD2	TRBV5-1	TRBJ2-1	16	.	CASSRSPSGGDNEQFF	TGCGCCAGCAGCCGGAGTCCTAGCGGAGGGGACAATGAGCAGTTCTTC
.	TRBV5-4	TRBJ2-7	15	.	CASSLSGTLIYEQYF	TGTGCCAGCAGCCTATCTGGGACACTCATCTACGAGCAGTACTTC
TRBD1	TRBV9	TRBJ1-1	17	.	CASSGLRDRGQNTEAFF	TGTGCCAGCAGCGGGCTCCGGGACAGGGGACAGAACACTGAAGCTTTCTTT
.	TRBV27	TRBJ1-1	18	.	CASSSSPGNRVEVTEAFF	TGTGCCAGCAGTTCTTCTCCCGGCAACAGGGTCGAGGTCACTGAAGCTTTCTTT
TRBD1	TRBV19	TRBJ1-5	15	.	CASIRTGAANQPQHF	TGTGCCAGTATAAGAACAGGGGCGGCCAATCAGCCCCAGCATTTT
.	TRBV7-2	TRBJ1-2	13	.	CASSRTRDYGYTF	TGTGCCAGCAGCCGGACGCGGGACTATGGCTACACCTTC
TRBD1	TRBV24-1	TRBJ2-2	14	.	CATSDRRDRGPLFF	TGTGCCACCAGTGACCGCCGGGACAGGGGGCCCCTGTTTTTT
.	TRBV28	TRBJ2-7	15	.	CASFSGAANPYEQYF	TGTGCCAGCTTTAGTGGGGCAGCTAACCCCTACGAGCAGTACTTC
.	TRBV3-1/TRBV3-2	TRBJ2-1	16	.	CASSQERQGIYNEQFF	TGTGCCAGCAGCCAAGAGCGGCAGGGTATCTACAATGAGCAGTTCTTC
.	TRBV5-4	TRBJ1-2	14	few	CASSAGTASYGYTF	TGTGCCAGCAGCGCCGGGACTGCGTCCTATGGCTACACCTTC
TRBD2	TRBV25-1	TRBJ2-7	14	.	CASSGHAGGLEQYF	TGTGCCAGCAGTGGGCACGCGGGAGGGCTGGAGCAGTACTTC
.	TRBV27	TRBJ2-5	16	.	CASSLNRDTSGLTQYF	TGTGCCAGCAGTTTAAATCGGGACACCAGCGGTCTGACCCAGTACTTC
.	TRBV5-1	TRBJ2-1	14	once	CASSGGSSYNEQFF	TGCGCCAGCAGCGGAGGGAGCTCCTACAATGAGCAGTTCTTC
.	TRBV20-1	TRBJ2-1	11	.	CSGGGINEQFF	TGCAGTGGAGGAGGGATCAATGAGCAGTTCTTC
TRBD1	TRBV28	TRBJ2-3	16	.	CASSLYGQGSTDTQYF	TGTGCCAGCAGTTTATACGGACAGGGAAGCACAGATACGCAGTATTTT
TRBD2	TRBV28	TRBJ2-1	12	.	CASSSGGYEQFF	TGTGCCAGCAGCTCGGGGGGGTATGAGCAGTTCTTC
TRBD1	TRBV11-3	TRBJ1-1	13	.	CASSSDRGTEAFF	TGTGCCAGCAGTTCAGACAGGGGAACTGAAGCTTTCTTT
TRBD1	TRBV5-1	TRBJ2-5	14	.	CASSPGQGGETQYF	TGCGCCAGCAGCCCCGGACAGGGAGGAGAGACCCAGTACTTC
TRBD2	TRBV10-3	TRBJ2-1	16	.	CATGTSGRAPNNEQFF	TGTGCCACGGGGACTAGCGGGAGGGCCCCTAACAATGAGCAGTTCTTC
.	TRBV7-6	TRBJ2-1	17	.	CASSPSGGGLSYNEQFF	TGTGCCAGCAGCCCCTCCGGAGGGGGCCTTTCCTACAATGAGCAGTTCTTC
TRBD1	TRBV25-1	TRBJ2-1	15	.	CASSEITGAYNEQFF	TGTGCCAGCAGTGAAATCACAGGGGCGTACAATGAGCAGTTCTTC
TRBD1	TRBV6-6	TRBJ2-5	16	.	CASSYSSSGGLETQYF	TGTGCCAGCAGTTACTCGAGCTCAGGGGGCCTCGAGACCCAGTACTTC
.	TRBV9	TRBJ2-1	18	.	CASSADHRTSPSYNEQFF	TGTGCCAGCAGCGCGGACCACCGGACTTCTCCCTCCTACAATGAGCAGTTCTTC
TRBD2	TRBV25-1	TRBJ2-3	18	.	CASSDPARLAEKTDTQYF	TGTGCCAGCAGTGATCCCGCCCGACTAGCGGAAAAGACAGATACGCAGTATTTT
TRBD1	TRBV9	TRBJ1-3	16	.	CASSATGLKSGNTIYF	TGTGCCAGCAGCGCGACAGGGCTGAAGTCTGGAAACACCATATATTTT
TRBD1	TRBV9	TRBJ2-3	14	once	CASSPTGDTDTQYF	TGTGCCAGCAGCCCTACAGGGGACACAGATACGCAGTATTTT
.	TRBV6-5	TRBJ2-5	14	.	CASSYGTTQETQYF	TGTGCCAGCAGTTACGGGACAACTCAAGAGACCCAGTACTTC
.	TRBV5-1	TRBJ1-2	16	few	CASSLGAQTGRYGYTF	TGCGCCAGCAGCTTGGGGGCCCAGACAGGTCGCTATGGCTACACCTTC
.	TRBV15	TRBJ1-2	13	.	CATSRGGDYGYTF	TGTGCCACCAGCAGAGGGGGCGACTATGGCTACACCTTC
TRBD1	TRBV5-1	TRBJ2-7	14	.	CASSLTGNSYEQYF	TGCGCCAGCAGCCTGACAGGGAACAGCTACGAGCAGTACTTC
.	TRBV12-3/TRBV12-4	TRBJ2-6	13	.	CASSLGGVGVLTF	TGTGCCAGCAGTTTAGGGGGGGTCGGCGTCCTGACTTTC